These 11 T cell receptor beta chains originate from one sample sequenced in a study of Ad26.COV2.S vaccination and SARS-CoV-2 variants. TCRdb keeps only in-frame clones here, not all; method: immunoSEQ multiplex PCR. The sample has 87,000 or so clones; roughly 84% are singletons. This sample comprised peripheral blood, obtained after recovery from COVID-19. These receptors originate from a human donor who had recovered from COVID-19.

This clone was detected only a few times. This sequence joins TRBV7-6 and TRBJ2-6; 7 bases match TRBD1. Germline loops: CDR1 SGHVS, CDR2 FNYEAQ. The trim removed 5 bases at V and 0 bases at J, leaving 7 bases unmatched. The CDR3 sequence is 17 residues long. The CDR3 DNA is TGTGCCAGCAGCGAACAGGGGTTCGGCTCTGGGGCCAACGTCCTGACTTTC. It is translated as CASSEQGFGSGANVLTF.

V usage is TRBV24-1 and J usage is TRBJ2-2; TRBD2 is a possible D gene (6 bases). The CDR3 sequence is 13 residues long. Germline V gene sequence: CDR1 KGHDR, CDR2 SFDVKD. The V gene lost 5 bases and the J gene lost 4 bases, with 7 bases spanning the gap. In nucleotides, the CDR3 is TGTGCCACCAGTGGGGACTTCACCGGGGAGCTGTTTTTT. Protein product: CATSGDFTGELFF.

This clone was seen a handful of times. The V call is TRBV7-2, the J call TRBJ1-1; maybe TRBD1 (5 bases). CDR1 is SGHTA and CDR2 is FQGNSA in the germline V gene. The CDR3 extends over 15 amino acids. The V gene lost 6 bases and the J gene lost 4 bases, with 18 bases spanning the gap. The CDR3 region has the DNA TGTGCCAGCAGACCCGCGACAGCTAGAGTCACTGAAGCTTTCTTT. Translating it yields CASRPATARVTEAFF.

The genes are TRBV4-1 and TRBJ1-2, with a possible D match to TRBD1 (6 bases). V lost 0 bases, J lost 8 bases, and 22 bases lay in between. Germline CDR1 reads MGHRA; CDR2 reads YSYEKL. The CDR3 length is 17 residues. CDR3 coding DNA: TGCGCCAGCAGCCAAGATTCGATTGGGCAGGGGTTGTGGGGCTACACCTTC. Protein: CASSQDSIGQGLWGYTF.

Only a few counts were recorded for this clone. J is TRBJ1-6 and V is TRBV7-2; perhaps TRBD1 as D (6 bases). V was pared by 2 bases and J by 6 bases, with 17 bases between. Germline CDR1 and CDR2: SGHTA and FQGNSA. The CDR3 length is 17 residues. The CDR3, as DNA: TGTGCCAGCAGCTTAAAGTTTCGGGACACAGTTAATTCACCCCTCCACTTT. Encoded protein: CASSLKFRDTVNSPLHF.

This clone was seen only once. This chain links TRBV7-2 with TRBJ2-2; perhaps TRBD1 as D (5 bases). CDR1 SGHTA and CDR2 FQGNSA come from the germline V gene. V gave up 6 bases and J gave up 4 bases, with 12 bases separating them. The CDR3 consists of 14 residues. The CDR3 protein is CASRPRTRTGELFF. As DNA, the CDR3 is TGTGCCAGCAGACCTAGGACACGCACCGGGGAGCTGTTTTTT.

This clone is a singleton in its sample. The V gene is TRBV27, the J gene TRBJ1-6; 9 bases line up with TRBD1. Germline V gives CDR1 MNHEY, CDR2 SMNVEV (reference sequence). The junction had 5 bases not matched to a gene; V was cut back by 6 bases and J by 8 bases. The CDR3 contains 14 residues. As DNA, the CDR3 is TGTGCCAGCAGCGCCGGGACAGGGTATTCACCCCTCCACTTT. Its protein is CASSAGTGYSPLHF.

The chain employs TRBV29-1 and TRBJ2-5; D might be TRBD2 (5 bases). Germline V CDR1 and CDR2: SQVTM, ANQGSEA. The V gene lost 5 bases and the J gene lost 5 bases, with 21 bases spanning the gap. The CDR3 sequence is 15 residues long. CDR3 sequence reads: CSVLLGVGPGETQYF. The DNA for the CDR3 is TGCAGCGTTCTTCTTGGAGTTGGCCCGGGGGAGACCCAGTACTTC.

The rearrangement links TRBV28 to TRBJ2-3, with D possibly matching TRBD2 (6 bases). V was clipped by 3 bases and J by 2 bases, with 15 bases between them. The CDR3 runs 16 residues. CDR1 and CDR2 (germline): MDHEN, SYDVKM. CDR3 in DNA: TGTGCCAGCAGTTTTTCGGAGGGCCGCGTCACAGATACGCAGTATTTT. Its protein is CASSFSEGRVTDTQYF.

On this clone itself: Given a much more abundant clone one base away, this may be a read error. The J gene is TRBJ1-5, the V gene TRBV10-3; a possible D gene is TRBD1 (5 bases). Germline values: CDR1 ENHRY, CDR2 SYGVKD. The V end was cut by 2 bases, the J end by 2 bases, with 13 bases between. CDR3 length: 16 residues. CDR3 sequence: CAISEVRGGRNQPQHF. The CDR3 DNA is TGTGCCATCAGTGAGGTGAGGGGTGGGCGCAATCAGCCCCAGCATTTT.

The rearrangement uses TRBV9 and TRBJ1-4; D is uncertain. Germline loops: CDR1 SGDLS, CDR2 YYNGEE. The length of the CDR3 is 12 residues. V was shortened by 4 bases and J by 7 bases, with 8 bases between the two germline ends. CDR3 coding DNA: TGTGCCAGCAGCAGGGAGAGTGAAAAACTGTTTTTT. Translated, it gives CASSRESEKLFF.